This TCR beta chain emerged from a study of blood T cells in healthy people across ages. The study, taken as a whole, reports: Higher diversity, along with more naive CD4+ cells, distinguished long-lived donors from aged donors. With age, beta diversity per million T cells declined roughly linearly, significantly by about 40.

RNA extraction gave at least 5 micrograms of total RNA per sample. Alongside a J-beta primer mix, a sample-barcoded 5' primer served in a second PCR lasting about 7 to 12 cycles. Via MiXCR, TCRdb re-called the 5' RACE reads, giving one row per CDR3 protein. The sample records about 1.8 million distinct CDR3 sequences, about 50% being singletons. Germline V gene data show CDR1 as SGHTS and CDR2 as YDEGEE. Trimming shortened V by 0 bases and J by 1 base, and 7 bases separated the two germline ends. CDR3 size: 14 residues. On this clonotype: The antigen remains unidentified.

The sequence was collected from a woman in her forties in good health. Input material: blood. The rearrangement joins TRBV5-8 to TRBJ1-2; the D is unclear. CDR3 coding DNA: TGTGCCAGCAGCTTGGGCAGGATTAACTATGGCTACACCTTC. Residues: CASSLGRINYGYTF.